This T cell receptor (beta chain) originates from a study of identical twins. The V gene's germline CDR1 is LGHNA and CDR2 YNFKEQ. Between the trimmed V and J ends, which lost 0 bases and 2 bases, there was a span of 10 bases. The CDR3 length is 15 residues. MiXCR was run by TCRdb on the 5' RACE reads, yielding one entry per CDR3 protein. This sample carries approximately 1.8 million distinct CDR3 sequences, around 29% of them seen once, and the ten largest clones take 0.25% to 0.3%. This clonotype was seen more than once but under ten times. This TCR was sampled from a newborn girl in good health. The sequenced material came from cord blood. The chain carries TRBV4-2 and TRBJ1-2; the D is unclear. The CDR3 DNA follows: TGTGCCAGCAGCCAAGATTTATCGGGAAACTATGGCTACACCTTC. It translates to CASSQDLSGNYGYTF.